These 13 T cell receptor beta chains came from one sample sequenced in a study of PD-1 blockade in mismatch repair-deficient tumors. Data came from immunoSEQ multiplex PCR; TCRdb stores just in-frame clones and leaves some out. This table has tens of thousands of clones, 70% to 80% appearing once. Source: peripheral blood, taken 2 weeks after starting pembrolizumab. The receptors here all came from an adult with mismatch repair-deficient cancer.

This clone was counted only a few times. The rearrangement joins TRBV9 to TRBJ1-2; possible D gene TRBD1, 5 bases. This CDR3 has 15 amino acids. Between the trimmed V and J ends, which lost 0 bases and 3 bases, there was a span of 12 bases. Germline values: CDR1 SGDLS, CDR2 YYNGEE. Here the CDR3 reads CASSVATIGDYGYTF. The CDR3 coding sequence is TGTGCCAGCAGCGTAGCTACTATAGGGGACTATGGCTACACCTTC. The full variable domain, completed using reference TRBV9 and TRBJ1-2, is DSGVTQTPKHLITATGQRVTLRCSPRSGDLSVYWYQQSLDQGLQFLIQYYNGEERAKGNILERFSAQQFPDLHSELNLSSLELGDSALYFCASSVATIGDYGYTFGSGTRLTVV.

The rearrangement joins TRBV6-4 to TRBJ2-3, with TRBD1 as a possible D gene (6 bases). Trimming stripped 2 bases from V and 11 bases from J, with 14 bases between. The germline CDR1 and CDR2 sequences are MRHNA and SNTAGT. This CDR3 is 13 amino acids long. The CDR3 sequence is CASSDRQQGRQYF. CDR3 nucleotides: TGTGCCAGCAGTGACCGACAACAGGGTCGGCAGTATTTT.

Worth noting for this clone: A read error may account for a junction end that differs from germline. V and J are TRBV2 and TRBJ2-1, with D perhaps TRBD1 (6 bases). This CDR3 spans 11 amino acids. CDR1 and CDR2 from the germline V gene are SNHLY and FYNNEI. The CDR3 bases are TGTGCCAGCAGTGTGGGGGCCCTACAGATCTTC. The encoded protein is CASSVGALQIF.

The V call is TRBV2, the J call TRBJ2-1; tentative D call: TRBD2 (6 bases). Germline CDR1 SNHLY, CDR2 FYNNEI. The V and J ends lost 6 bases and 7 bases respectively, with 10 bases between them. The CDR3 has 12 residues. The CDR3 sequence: CASSGSGNEQFF. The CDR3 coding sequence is TGTGCCAGCAGCGGCAGCGGGAATGAGCAGTTCTTC. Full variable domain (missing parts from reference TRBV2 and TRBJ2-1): EPEVTQTPSHQVTQMGQEVILRCVPISNHLYFYWYRQILGQKVEFLVSFYNNEISEKSEIFDDQFSVERPDGSNFTLKIRSTKLEDSAMYFCASSGSGNEQFFGPGTRLTVL.

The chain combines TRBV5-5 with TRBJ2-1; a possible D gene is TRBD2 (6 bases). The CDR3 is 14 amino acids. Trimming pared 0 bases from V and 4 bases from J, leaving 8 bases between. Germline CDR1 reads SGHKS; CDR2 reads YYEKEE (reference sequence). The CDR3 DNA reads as TGTGCCAGCAGCTTGGACGGGGGATACAATGAGCAGTTCTTC. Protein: CASSLDGGYNEQFF.

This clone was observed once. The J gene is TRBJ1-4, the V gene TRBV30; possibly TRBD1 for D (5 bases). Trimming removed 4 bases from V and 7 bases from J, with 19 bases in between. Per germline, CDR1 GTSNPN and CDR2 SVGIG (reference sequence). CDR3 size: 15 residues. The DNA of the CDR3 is TGTGCCTGGACAGGTCCGGGGCGTGGACGTGAAAAACTGTTTTTT. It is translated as CAWTGPGRGREKLFF.

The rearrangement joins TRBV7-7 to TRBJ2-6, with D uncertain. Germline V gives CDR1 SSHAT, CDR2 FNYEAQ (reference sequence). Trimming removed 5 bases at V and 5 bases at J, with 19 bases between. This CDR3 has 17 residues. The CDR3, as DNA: TGTGCCAGCAGCAGTCGAACGCCACAAAGTCGGGCCAACGTCCTGACTTTC. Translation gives CASSSRTPQSRANVLTF.

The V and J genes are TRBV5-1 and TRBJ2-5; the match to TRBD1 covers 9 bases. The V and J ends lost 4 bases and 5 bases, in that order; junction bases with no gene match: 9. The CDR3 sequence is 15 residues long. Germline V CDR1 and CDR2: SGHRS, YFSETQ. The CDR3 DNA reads TGCGCCAGCAGCCCCCAACCGGGACAGGGCGAGACCCAGTACTTC. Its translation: CASSPQPGQGETQYF.

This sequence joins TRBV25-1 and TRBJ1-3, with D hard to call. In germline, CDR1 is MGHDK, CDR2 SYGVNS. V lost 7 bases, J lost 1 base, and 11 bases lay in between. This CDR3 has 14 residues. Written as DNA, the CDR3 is TGTGCCAGCACCCCAGGAAGTTCTGGAAACACCATATATTTT. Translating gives CASTPGSSGNTIYF. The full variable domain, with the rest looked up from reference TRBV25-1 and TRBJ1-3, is EADIYQTPRYLVIGTGKKITLECSQTMGHDKMYWYQQDPGMELHLIHYSYGVNSTEKGDLSSESTVSRIRTEHFPLTLESARPSHTSQYLCASTPGSSGNTIYFGEGSWLTVV.

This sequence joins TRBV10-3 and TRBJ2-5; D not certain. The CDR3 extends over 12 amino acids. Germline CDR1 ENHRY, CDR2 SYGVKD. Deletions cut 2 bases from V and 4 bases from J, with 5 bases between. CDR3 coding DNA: TGTGCCATCAGTGAGCCTAGAGAGACCCAGTACTTC. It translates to CAISEPRETQYF.

CDR3 amino acids: CASSLGGWNEQYF. Here the CDR3 DNA reads TGTGCCAGCAGCTTAGGGGGGTGGAACGAGCAGTACTTC. This rearrangement joins TRBV5-6 to TRBJ2-7; possibly TRBD1 or TRBD2 for D (6 bases each). Per the germline V gene, CDR1 is SGHDT and CDR2 is YYEEEE. V lost 2 bases and J 5 bases, leaving 11 bases between the germline ends. This CDR3 comprises 13 residues.

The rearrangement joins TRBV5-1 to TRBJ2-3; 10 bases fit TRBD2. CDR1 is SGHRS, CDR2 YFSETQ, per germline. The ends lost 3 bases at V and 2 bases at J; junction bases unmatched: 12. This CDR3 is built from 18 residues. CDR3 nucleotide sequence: TGCGCCAGCAGCTATCGGGTACCCGGGACTAGCGCCACAGATACGCAGTATTTT. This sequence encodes CASSYRVPGTSATDTQYF. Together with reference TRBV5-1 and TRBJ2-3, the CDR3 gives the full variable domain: KAGVTQTPRYLIKTRGQQVTLSCSPISGHRSVSWYQQTPGQGLQFLFEYFSETQRNKGNFPGRFSGRQFSNSRSEMNVSTLELGDSALYLCASSYRVPGTSATDTQYFGPGTRLTVL.

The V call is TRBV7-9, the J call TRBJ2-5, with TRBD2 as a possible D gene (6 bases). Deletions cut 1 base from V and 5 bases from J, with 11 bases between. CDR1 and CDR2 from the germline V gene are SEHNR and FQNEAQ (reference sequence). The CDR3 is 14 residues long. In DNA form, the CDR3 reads TGTGCCAGCAGCTTAGTTTGGGGGGTGGAGACCCAGTACTTC. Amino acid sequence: CASSLVWGVETQYF.